This T cell receptor beta chain is from a study of cytomegalovirus exposure and HLA in healthy donors. PCR used 60 Vbeta primers and 13 Jbeta primers. Assay: immunoSEQ multiplex PCR; the TCRdb copy retains only in-frame clones and omits some. The table records over 85,000 clones, under 75% of them present only once. Whole-study results and caveats: The likely explanation for a cluster of highly shared sequence variants was sequencing artifact.

Of note for this clone: Antigen: not known.

Germline CDR1 MNHEY, CDR2 SVGAGI. The CDR3 totals 15 residues. The J segment lost 3 bases and the V segment lost 4 bases, leaving 6 bases of the junction unmatched. The chain employs TRBV6-5 and TRBJ1-5; 7 bases map to TRBD1. The TCR originated in a female donor in good health and CMV-seronegative. The sequenced material came from PBMCs. In DNA form, the CDR3 reads TGTGCCAGCAGTTTAGTAGGGGGCCCCAATCAGCCCCAGCATTTT. Translation gives CASSLVGGPNQPQHF.